This T cell receptor beta chain was recovered during a study of T cell clonotyping in hematopoietic cell transplantation. Study-level findings and limits: Cells were unsorted, so CD4 and CD8 contributions were not separated. Recipient TCR diversity dropped after transplant; expanded clonotypes rose from day 30 to 180.

This CDR3 region has 15 residues. Germline CDR1 is LGHNT and CDR2 is FRNRAP. With 1 base removed from V and 8 bases from J, the gap between germline ends came to 15 bases. Time point noted: recipient sample about 28 days before transplant, after cytoreduction. TCRdb keeps only in-frame clones here, not all; method: immunoSEQ multiplex PCR. The profile shows over 10,000 clones, approximately 80% of them singletons. Notes on this clone: Its antigen is unknown.

The chain recombines TRBV12-5 with TRBJ1-5, with no clear D. This TCR was recovered from a man in his sixties with acute myeloid leukemia. Some clones in this sample may be carry-over from other donors' samples. Material: peripheral blood mononuclear cells, obtained before stem cell transplant. The CDR3 loop is CASGLDLEGLKPQHF. The CDR3 region has the DNA TGTGCTAGTGGTTTGGATCTCGAGGGTTTGAAGCCCCAGCATTTT.